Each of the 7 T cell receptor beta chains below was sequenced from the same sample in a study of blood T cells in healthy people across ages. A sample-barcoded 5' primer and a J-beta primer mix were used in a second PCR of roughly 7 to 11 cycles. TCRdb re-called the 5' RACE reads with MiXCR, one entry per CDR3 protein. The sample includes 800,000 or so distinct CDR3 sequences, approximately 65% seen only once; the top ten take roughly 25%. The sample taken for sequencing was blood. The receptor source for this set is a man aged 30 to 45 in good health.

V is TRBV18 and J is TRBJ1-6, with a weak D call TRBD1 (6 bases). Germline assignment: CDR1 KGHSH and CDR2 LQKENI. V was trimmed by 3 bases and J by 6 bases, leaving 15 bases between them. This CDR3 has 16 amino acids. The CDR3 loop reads CASSPTGGLGNSPLHF. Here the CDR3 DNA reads TGTGCCAGCTCACCGACCGGGGGGCTAGGTAATTCACCCCTCCACTTT. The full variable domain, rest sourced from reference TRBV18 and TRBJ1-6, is NAGVMQNPRHLVRRRGQEARLRCSPMKGHSHVYWYRQLPEEGLKFMVYLQKENIIDESGMPKERFSAEFPKEGPSILRIQQVVRGDSAAYFCASSPTGGLGNSPLHFGNGTRLTVT.

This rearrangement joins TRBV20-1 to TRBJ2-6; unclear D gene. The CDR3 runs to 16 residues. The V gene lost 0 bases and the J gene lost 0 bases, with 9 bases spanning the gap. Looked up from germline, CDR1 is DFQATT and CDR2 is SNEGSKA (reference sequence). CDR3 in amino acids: CSAREGSPSGANVLTF. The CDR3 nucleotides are TGCAGTGCTAGAGAGGGGTCTCCCTCTGGGGCCAACGTCCTGACTTTC.

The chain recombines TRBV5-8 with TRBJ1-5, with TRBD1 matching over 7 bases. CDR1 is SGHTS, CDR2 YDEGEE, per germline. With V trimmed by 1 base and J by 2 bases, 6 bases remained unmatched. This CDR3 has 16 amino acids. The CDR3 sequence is CASSLRGGEGNQPQHF. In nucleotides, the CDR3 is TGTGCCAGCAGCTTGAGAGGGGGCGAGGGCAATCAGCCCCAGCATTTT. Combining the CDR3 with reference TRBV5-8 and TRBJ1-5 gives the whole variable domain EAGVTQSPTHLIKTRGQQATLRCSPISGHTSVYWYQQALGLGLQFLLWYDEGEERNRGNFPPRFSGRQFPNYSSELNVNALELEDSALYLCASSLRGGEGNQPQHFGDGTRLSIL.

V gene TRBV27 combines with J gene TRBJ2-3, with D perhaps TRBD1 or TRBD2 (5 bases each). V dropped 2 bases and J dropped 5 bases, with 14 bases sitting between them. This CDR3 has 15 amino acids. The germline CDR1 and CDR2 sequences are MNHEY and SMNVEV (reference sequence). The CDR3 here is CASSLGTRGRDTQYF. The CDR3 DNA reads TGTGCCAGCAGTTTAGGGACCCGTGGTCGAGATACGCAGTATTTT.

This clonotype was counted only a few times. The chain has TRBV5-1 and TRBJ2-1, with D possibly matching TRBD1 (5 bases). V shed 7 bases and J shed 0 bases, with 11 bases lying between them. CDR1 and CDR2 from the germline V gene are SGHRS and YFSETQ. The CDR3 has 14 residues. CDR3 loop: CASAQGTSYNEQFF. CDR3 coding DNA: TGCGCCAGCGCCCAGGGAACCTCCTACAATGAGCAGTTCTTC.

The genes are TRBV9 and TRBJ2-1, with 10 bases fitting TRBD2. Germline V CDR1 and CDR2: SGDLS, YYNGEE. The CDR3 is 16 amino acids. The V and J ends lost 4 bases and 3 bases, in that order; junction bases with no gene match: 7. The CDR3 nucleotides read TGTGCCAGCAGCTCCCACAGCGGGGGGGACTACAATGAGCAGTTCTTC. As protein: CASSSHSGGDYNEQFF. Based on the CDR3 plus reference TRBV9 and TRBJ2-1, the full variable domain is DSGVTQTPKHLITATGQRVTLRCSPRSGDLSVYWYQQSLDQGLQFLIQYYNGEERAKGNILERFSAQQFPDLHSELNLSSLELGDSALYFCASSSHSGGDYNEQFFGPGTRLTVL.

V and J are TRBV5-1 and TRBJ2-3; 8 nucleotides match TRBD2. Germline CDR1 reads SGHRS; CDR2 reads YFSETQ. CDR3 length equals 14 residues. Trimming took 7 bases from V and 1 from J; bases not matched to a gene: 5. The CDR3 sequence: CASVGTRGTDTQYF. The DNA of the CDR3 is TGCGCCAGCGTTGGGACTAGAGGCACAGATACGCAGTATTTT.